This T cell receptor beta chain was observed in a study of cytomegalovirus exposure and HLA in healthy donors. Primers: 60 Vbeta forward and 13 Jbeta reverse. Sequenced by immunoSEQ multiplex PCR; TCRdb stores in-frame clones only, minus some. The sample carries more than 150,000 clones, around three quarters recorded once. With 3 bases removed from V and 7 bases from J, the gap between germline ends came to 4 bases. CDR3 length: 11 amino acids. Germline CDR1 reads SGDLS; CDR2 reads YYNGEE. About this clone: Its antigen is as yet unknown.

Study-level points and caveats: In vitro, a few CMV-associated chains proved specific for CMV antigens. A later look showed TCR association rates differing by HLA locus, highest for DRB1 and lowest for HLA-C.

The origin of this receptor is a woman aged 25 to 39 in good health and CMV-seropositive. The sample consisted of PBMCs. This chain joins TRBV9 and TRBJ2-2; D is unclear. CDR3 nucleotides: TGTGCCAGCAGCGCGCGCGGGGAGCTGTTTTTT. Encoded protein: CASSARGELFF.